This is a list of T cell receptor beta chains from one sample in a study of T cells after somatic rescue of genetic block. Profiling relied on immunoSEQ multiplex PCR, and the TCRdb table lists in-frame clones only, not all of them. The sample has 110,000 or so clones, 85% to 95% seen once; the top ten hold about 1.5%. What was sequenced was peripheral blood mononuclear cells (PBMCs). These receptors came from a woman aged 18-29 years. CDR3s include the opening cysteine and the closing phenylalanine or tryptophan. Fields, in order: D gene, V gene, clone size, J gene, CDR3 DNA, CDR3 protein. A D gene is named only where the DNA matches it firmly. Clone size is shown for a subset of rows, as once, few, many or a class of expanded clone.

>TRBD1|TRBV29-1|-|TRBJ1-1
TGCAGCGTTGACGACAGGGTGGGTGAAGCTTTCTTT
CSVDDRVGEAFF
>TRBD1|TRBV18|-|TRBJ2-2
TGTGCCAGCTCACCACTAACTTCAGGGGGCGCGGGCACCGGGGAGCTGTTTTTT
CASSPLTSGGAGTGELFF
>TRBD2|TRBV30|-|TRBJ2-5
TGTGCCTGGAGTCCCCTAGCGGGGGGGATTGTCGAGACCCAGTACTTC
CAWSPLAGGIVETQYF
>TRBD1|TRBV13|few|TRBJ1-1
TGTGCCAGCAGCTTAGTGAACAGGGGGTCGAACACTGAAGCTTTCTTT
CASSLVNRGSNTEAFF
>-|TRBV28|-|TRBJ1-1
TGTGCCAGCAGTCCCGGGGGGAGCAACACTGAAGCTTTCTTT
CASSPGGSNTEAFF
>-|TRBV29-1|-|TRBJ1-2
TGCAGCGATTTAGGGTCGAACTATGGCTACACCTTC
CSDLGSNYGYTF
>-|TRBV7-3|-|TRBJ1-1
TGTGCCAGCAGCTTAACGGGGACAACGAACACTGAAGCTTTCTTT
CASSLTGTTNTEAFF
>-|TRBV10-3|-|TRBJ1-2
TGTGCCATGGGAGCCTACTATGGCTACACCTTC
CAMGAYYGYTF
>-|TRBV4-3|-|TRBJ1-3
TGCGCCAGCAGCCAAGATACGGGGACCTCTGGAAACACCATATATTTT
CASSQDTGTSGNTIYF
>TRBD1|TRBV5-1|-|TRBJ1-4
TGCGCCAGCAGCTCGACAGGGATTGGAAACGAAAAACTGTTTTTT
CASSSTGIGNEKLFF
>-|TRBV30|-|TRBJ1-2
TGTGCCTGGACGATTTACAGGGCTCCCCACTATGGCTACACCTTC
CAWTIYRAPHYGYTF
>-|TRBV27|-|TRBJ1-2
TGTGCCAGCAGTTTATCAAGCCCCAGGTCCTATGGCTACACCTTC
CASSLSSPRSYGYTF
>-|TRBV2|-|TRBJ2-2
TGTGCCAGCACCGGGGTCACCGGGGAGCTGTTTTTT
CASTGVTGELFF
>-|TRBV5-5|-|TRBJ1-1
TGTGCCAGCAGCCAACCAGGAAGCAGGGGATACACTGAAGCTTTCTTT
CASSQPGSRGYTEAFF
>TRBD1|TRBV7-7|-|TRBJ2-2
TGTGCCAGCAGCAAAAGCCTTGACAGGGTTAACACCGGGGAGCTGTTTTTT
CASSKSLDRVNTGELFF
>-|TRBV12-5|-|TRBJ2-7
TGTGCTAGTGGTTTGTCTACGAGGGGCGAGCAGTACTTC
CASGLSTRGEQYF
>-|TRBV13|-|TRBJ1-2
TGTGCCAGCAGCTTAGGGGCGCCGGGGACTAACTATGGCTACACCTTC
CASSLGAPGTNYGYTF
>-|TRBV4-2|once|TRBJ1-2
TGTGCCAGCAGCCAAAGGGCCGACTATGGCTACACCTTC
CASSQRADYGYTF
>TRBD1|TRBV5-1|-|TRBJ1-2
TGCGCCAGCAGCTCCGCCTCGACAGGGGGCGCGGAGGGCTACACCTTC
CASSSASTGGAEGYTF
>-|TRBV7-3|-|TRBJ2-2
TGTGCCAGCAGCACCACCGGGGCGAACACCGGGGAGCTGTTTTTT
CASSTTGANTGELFF
>-|TRBV11-2|-|TRBJ1-2
TGTGCCAGCAGCACGACATACAGGGTAGACTATGGCTACACCTTC
CASSTTYRVDYGYTF
>TRBD1|TRBV5-1|-|TRBJ1-1
TGCGCCAGCAGCTTTCGCTTAGACAGGGGCGTCACTGAAGCTTTCTTT
CASSFRLDRGVTEAFF
>TRBD2|TRBV6-5|once|TRBJ2-3
TGTGCCAGCAGTTACTCGACTAGCGGGGCAGATACGCAGTATTTT
CASSYSTSGADTQYF
>-|TRBV12-5|-|TRBJ2-3
TGTGCTAGTGGTTTGGGACTAGTTGGAGATACGCAGTATTTT
CASGLGLVGDTQYF
>-|TRBV9|-|TRBJ2-1
TGTGCCAGCAGCGTAGTTCGCGGGTCCTACAATGAGCAGTTCTTC
CASSVVRGSYNEQFF
>-|TRBV6-5|-|TRBJ2-1
TGTGCCAGCAGTACAGGGCAGAACTCCTACAATGAGCAGTTCTTC
CASSTGQNSYNEQFF
>TRBD1|TRBV6-1|few|TRBJ2-7
TGTGCCAGCAGTGAAGCCGAGGGGGCCTCCTACGAGCAGTACTTC
CASSEAEGASYEQYF
>-|TRBV18|-|TRBJ1-2
TGTGCCAGCTCACCAGAGGAGACAGCCTATGGCTACACCTTC
CASSPEETAYGYTF
>TRBD1|TRBV28|once|TRBJ1-3
TGTGCCAGCAGTTTACACTCGACAGGGCCCGGAAACACCATATATTTT
CASSLHSTGPGNTIYF
>-|TRBV21-1|-|TRBJ1-2
TGTGCCAGCAGTTTCAGGCGAGGACAGTTCTATGGCTACACCTTC
CASSFRRGQFYGYTF
>-|TRBV18|once|TRBJ2-2
TGTGCCAGCTCACCATTGCAGGATGCCCCGAACACCGGGGAGCTGTTTTTT
CASSPLQDAPNTGELFF
>-|TRBV5-6|-|TRBJ1-2
TGTGCCAGCAGCTTACGGACGGCCGGGCGTAACTATGGCTACACCTTC
CASSLRTAGRNYGYTF
>TRBD1|TRBV28|-|TRBJ2-6
TGTGCCAGCAGTCGGGGACAGGGCCGCTCTGGGGCCAACGTCCTGACTTTC
CASSRGQGRSGANVLTF
>-|TRBV13|few|TRBJ2-5
TGTGCCAGCAGCCTCCCGAAGGAGACCCAGTACTTC
CASSLPKETQYF
>-|TRBV5-1|-|TRBJ2-5
TGCGCCAGCAGCTTGCCCAACCAAGAGACCCAGTACTTC
CASSLPNQETQYF